Listed below are T cell receptor beta chains from one sample, sequenced in a study of blood T cell repertoires in COVID-19. Here immunoSEQ multiplex PCR was the method, and the copy in TCRdb shows in-frame clones only, minus some. This table holds approximately 280,000 clones, approximately 90% found once. Sequencing was performed on peripheral blood. Receptors were obtained from a woman in her fifties or sixties with acute or convalescent COVID-19. Both conserved end residues are part of each CDR3. The order of the fields is D gene, V gene, J gene, clone size, CDR3 protein, CDR3 DNA. D genes are given only for firm matches. Where a row states a size, it is once, few, many or the class of an expanded clone; other rows omit it.

D: NA; V: TRBV12-3/TRBV12-4; J: TRBJ1-4; size: NA; CDR3: CASSPGERRKLFF; DNA: TGTGCCAGCAGCCCCGGTGAAAGGAGGAAACTGTTTTTT
D: TRBD1; V: TRBV6-2/TRBV6-3; J: TRBJ1-6; size: NA; CDR3: CASSSGTVNSPLHF; DNA: TGTGCCAGCAGTTCCGGGACAGTGAATTCACCCCTCCACTTT
D: TRBD2; V: TRBV14; J: TRBJ2-1; size: NA; CDR3: CASRISGGYNEQFF; DNA: TGTGCCAGCAGGATAAGCGGGGGCTACAATGAGCAGTTCTTC
D: TRBD2; V: TRBV9; J: TRBJ2-3; size: NA; CDR3: CASSLGTSGTDTQYF; DNA: TGTGCCAGCAGCCTCGGGACTAGCGGGACAGATACGCAGTATTTT
D: NA; V: TRBV18; J: TRBJ2-5; size: NA; CDR3: CAGATQETQYF; DNA: TGTGCCGGAGCCACGCAAGAGACCCAGTACTTC
D: TRBD2; V: TRBV29-1; J: TRBJ2-1; size: NA; CDR3: CSAPRGSGSFYNEQFF; DNA: TGCAGCGCCCCAAGGGGTAGCGGGAGCTTTTACAATGAGCAGTTCTTC
D: NA; V: TRBV5-6; J: TRBJ1-1; size: NA; CDR3: CASSWGQGLTTEAFF; DNA: TGTGCCAGCAGCTGGGGGCAGGGCTTGACCACTGAAGCTTTCTTT
D: NA; V: TRBV6-5; J: TRBJ1-1; size: NA; CDR3: CASRYRDKMNTEAFF; DNA: TGTGCCAGCAGGTACAGGGACAAGATGAACACTGAAGCTTTCTTT
D: NA; V: TRBV28; J: TRBJ2-3; size: NA; CDR3: CADDRSRSGADTQYF; DNA: TGTGCCGACGACCGTAGCCGGAGTGGGGCGGATACGCAGTATTTT
D: TRBD1; V: TRBV6-2/TRBV6-3; J: TRBJ1-1; size: NA; CDR3: CASSYEGAPRNTEAFF; DNA: TGTGCCAGCAGTTATGAGGGGGCCCCCCGTAACACTGAAGCTTTCTTT
D: TRBD1; V: TRBV7-9; J: TRBJ2-7; size: NA; CDR3: CASSPGQGRYEQYF; DNA: TGTGCCAGCAGCCCGGGACAGGGGCGTTACGAGCAGTACTTC
D: TRBD1; V: TRBV9; J: TRBJ2-7; size: NA; CDR3: CASSVTTGVYEQYF; DNA: TGTGCCAGCAGCGTTACGACAGGGGTCTACGAGCAGTACTTC
D: TRBD1; V: TRBV29-1; J: TRBJ2-7; size: NA; CDR3: CSVVSGQGANEQYF; DNA: TGCAGCGTTGTCTCGGGACAGGGGGCGAACGAGCAGTACTTC
D: NA; V: TRBV12-3/TRBV12-4; J: TRBJ1-4; size: NA; CDR3: CASSLSGDEKLFF; DNA: TGTGCCAGCAGTTTATCAGGGGACGAAAAACTGTTTTTT
D: NA; V: TRBV4-2; J: TRBJ2-7; size: NA; CDR3: CASSQGRTPAYEQYF; DNA: TGTGCCAGCAGCCAAGGTAGGACTCCAGCCTACGAGCAGTACTTC
D: NA; V: TRBV5-1; J: TRBJ1-6; size: NA; CDR3: CASSSGSRDSPLHF; DNA: TGCGCCAGCAGCTCCGGGTCCCGGGATTCACCCCTCCACTTT
D: NA; V: TRBV6-2/TRBV6-3; J: TRBJ2-1; size: NA; CDR3: CASSPQVAIQFDEQFF; DNA: TGTGCCAGCAGCCCTCAGGTAGCGATCCAGTTCGATGAGCAGTTCTTC
D: NA; V: TRBV7-2; J: TRBJ1-2; size: NA; CDR3: CASRLQGRYGYTF; DNA: TGTGCCAGCAGGCTCCAGGGCAGATATGGCTACACCTTC
D: NA; V: TRBV3-1/TRBV3-2; J: TRBJ2-3; size: NA; CDR3: CASSLVEATGAQYF; DNA: TGTGCCAGCAGCCTTGTCGAGGCGACGGGGGCGCAGTATTTT
D: NA; V: TRBV10-3; J: TRBJ1-2; size: NA; CDR3: CAISEGLYGYTF; DNA: TGTGCCATCAGTGAGGGCCTCTATGGCTACACCTTC
D: NA; V: TRBV7-9; J: TRBJ1-1; size: NA; CDR3: CASSPDKNAEAFF; DNA: TGTGCCAGCAGCCCAGATAAGAACGCTGAAGCTTTCTTT
D: NA; V: TRBV6-1; J: TRBJ2-1; size: few; CDR3: CASSEGELLTTHEQFF; DNA: TGTGCCAGCAGTGAAGGAGAGCTTTTAACTACACATGAGCAGTTCTTC
D: TRBD1; V: TRBV6-5; J: TRBJ1-2; size: NA; CDR3: CASSTTGDYGYTF; DNA: TGTGCCAGCAGTACGACAGGGGATTATGGCTACACCTTC
D: NA; V: TRBV5-6; J: TRBJ2-2; size: once; CDR3: CASSLLAANTGELFF; DNA: TGTGCCAGCAGCTTGTTGGCAGCGAACACCGGGGAGCTGTTTTTT
D: NA; V: TRBV9; J: TRBJ1-1; size: NA; CDR3: CASSGAPSREAFF; DNA: TGTGCCAGCAGCGGAGCACCAAGCAGGGAAGCTTTCTTT
D: TRBD1; V: TRBV7-9; J: TRBJ2-1; size: NA; CDR3: CASPLGQGNNEQFF; DNA: TGTGCCAGCCCCCTCGGACAGGGGAACAATGAGCAGTTCTTC
D: NA; V: TRBV30; J: TRBJ1-3; size: NA; CDR3: CAWSSGRLVGNTIYF; DNA: TGTGCCTGGAGCAGTGGCAGGCTGGTCGGAAACACCATATATTTT
D: NA; V: TRBV6-1; J: TRBJ2-5; size: NA; CDR3: CASSEGGGLETQYF; DNA: TGTGCCAGCAGTGAAGGGGGGGGGCTGGAGACCCAGTACTTC
D: TRBD2; V: TRBV6-4; J: TRBJ2-1; size: once; CDR3: CASRGRGAPHEQFF; DNA: TGTGCCAGCAGGGGGCGGGGGGCACCACATGAGCAGTTCTTC
D: NA; V: TRBV5-4; J: TRBJ2-7; size: NA; CDR3: CASSPVQGSYEQYF; DNA: TGTGCCAGCAGCCCCGTACAGGGATCCTACGAGCAGTACTTC
D: TRBD2; V: TRBV6-2/TRBV6-3; J: TRBJ2-2; size: NA; CDR3: CASSYAASGSGTGELFF; DNA: TGTGCCAGCAGTTACGCGGCTAGCGGGAGCGGGACCGGGGAGCTGTTTTTT
D: NA; V: TRBV2; J: TRBJ2-1; size: NA; CDR3: CASSGAGSSYNEQFF; DNA: TGTGCCAGCAGTGGAGCTGGCAGCTCCTACAATGAGCAGTTCTTC
D: NA; V: TRBV27; J: TRBJ2-6; size: NA; CDR3: CASSPLTGTGANVLTF; DNA: TGTGCCAGCAGTCCATTAACAGGGACTGGGGCCAACGTCCTGACTTTC
D: TRBD2; V: TRBV19; J: TRBJ2-1; size: few; CDR3: CASSTGLADMGEQFF; DNA: TGTGCCAGTAGTACCGGACTAGCGGACATGGGTGAGCAGTTCTTC
D: NA; V: TRBV28; J: TRBJ1-1; size: few; CDR3: CASREGQPRAAFF; DNA: TGTGCCAGCAGGGAAGGACAGCCGCGTGCAGCTTTCTTT
D: TRBD1; V: TRBV30; J: TRBJ1-3; size: NA; CDR3: CAWNQGQGVPYSGNTIYF; DNA: TGTGCCTGGAACCAGGGACAGGGGGTTCCTTACTCTGGAAACACCATATATTTT
D: NA; V: TRBV18; J: TRBJ1-2; size: once; CDR3: CASSPQRGKGYTF; DNA: TGTGCCAGCTCACCTCAACGAGGGAAAGGCTACACCTTC
D: NA; V: TRBV11-2; J: TRBJ2-7; size: NA; CDR3: CASSSRLDSYEQYF; DNA: TGTGCCAGCAGCTCCCGATTAGACAGCTACGAGCAGTACTTC
D: TRBD2; V: TRBV7-2; J: TRBJ2-1; size: NA; CDR3: CASRPRGSSYNEQFF; DNA: TGTGCCAGCAGACCGCGGGGGAGCTCCTACAATGAGCAGTTCTTC
D: TRBD1; V: TRBV2; J: TRBJ1-6; size: NA; CDR3: CASTGQGHSPLHF; DNA: TGTGCCAGCACCGGACAGGGGCATTCACCCCTCCACTTT
D: NA; V: TRBV29-1; J: TRBJ1-4; size: NA; CDR3: CSVERPGLNEKLFF; DNA: TGCAGCGTTGAACGGCCAGGGTTAAATGAAAAACTGTTTTTT
D: NA; V: TRBV7-2; J: TRBJ1-1; size: few; CDR3: CASRYREGSEAFF; DNA: TGTGCCAGCAGATACAGGGAAGGGTCTGAAGCTTTCTTT